Below, 22 T cell receptor beta chains from the same sample are listed, as sequenced in a study of T cells in Graves' hyperthyroidism and ophthalmopathy (dated by TCRdb to about 2019). Preparation of the library involved multiplex PCR. Sequencing was performed on an Illumina HiSeq 2000. The TCR beta CDR3 regions were amplified from RNA transcripts. A first-round RT-PCR of the TCR CDR3 used the HTBI primer set with the Qiagen OneStep RT-PCR kit. The public reads were run again by TCRdb, first through fastp at Q25 and then through MiXCR, and only productive beta chains were kept. Rows are unified per CDR3 protein, each entry keeping the most common DNA and genes. The sample yields a few hundred thousand distinct CDR3 sequences; approximately 15% were counted once. The ten largest clones represent 7.5% to 8% of the sample. The sequenced material came from blood. Source of these receptors: a woman in her late teens or twenties with Graves' hyperthyroidism.

At least ten counts were recorded for this clonotype. This rearrangement joins TRBV12-3 or TRBV12-4 to TRBJ1-5; D is ambiguous. The length of the CDR3 is 15 residues. Trimming left V 1 base short and J 2 bases short, with 9 bases between. CDR3 region: CASSLEGGGNQPQHF. CDR3 bases: TGTGCCAGCAGTTTAGAGGGAGGAGGCAATCAGCCCCAGCATTTT.

This clonotype has ten or more counts. The chain has TRBV30 and TRBJ1-5; D remains unclear. V was cut by 1 base and J by 3 bases, with 7 bases left in between. The V gene's germline CDR1 is GTSNPN and CDR2 SVGIG (reference sequence). The CDR3 runs to 13 residues. The CDR3 sequence is CAWSDSLNQPQHF. The CDR3 region has the DNA TGTGCCTGGAGTGACAGCCTCAATCAGCCCCAGCATTTT.

J is TRBJ2-2 and V is TRBV6-1, with a tentative D call TRBD2 (5 bases). V was pared by 5 bases and J by 9 bases, with 16 bases between. Germline loops: CDR1 MNHNS, CDR2 SASEGT. The CDR3 runs to 14 residues. CDR3 region: CASSPRGWGRELFF. The DNA of the CDR3 is TGTGCCAGCAGTCCCCGGGGTTGGGGTAGGGAGCTGTTTTTT.

This clonotype has at least ten counts. CDR3 region: CASSGVSETQYF. DNA for the CDR3: TGTGCCAGCAGTGGGGTCTCGGAGACCCAGTACTTC. The rearrangement links TRBV2 to TRBJ2-5; D is uncertain. V was cut by 4 bases and J by 5 bases, with 8 bases left in between. The CDR3 covers 12 residues. Looked up from germline, CDR1 is SNHLY and CDR2 is FYNNEI.

This clonotype was seen ten or more times. This chain joins TRBV7-2 and TRBJ2-7; a weak D match, TRBD1 (6 bases). Germline CDR1 SGHTA, CDR2 FQGNSA. V lost 2 bases and J 3 bases, leaving 17 bases between the germline ends. The CDR3 extends over 16 amino acids. The CDR3 protein is CASSLSVRGPYYEQYF. CDR3 DNA sequence: TGTGCCAGCAGCTTATCTGTCAGGGGCCCCTACTACGAGCAGTACTTC.

In its sample, this clonotype was seen once. The rearrangement joins TRBV27 to TRBJ1-2; D call uncertain. The ends were cut back, 11 bases at V and 5 bases at J, with 15 bases in the middle. Germline CDR1 reads MNHEY; CDR2 reads SMNVEV (reference sequence). The CDR3 runs 12 residues. CDR3 in DNA: TGTGCCTCTCAGGTGGCCCGTTATGGCTACACCTTC. Translation gives CASQVARYGYTF.

At least ten counts were recorded for this clonotype. The chain carries TRBV12-3 or TRBV12-4 and TRBJ2-1; 8 positions agree with TRBD2. The J segment lost 7 bases and the V segment lost 3 bases, leaving 8 bases of the junction unmatched. This CDR3 is 15 amino acids long. The CDR3 sequence is CASSFGAGEINEQFF. The CDR3 DNA follows: TGTGCCAGCAGTTTCGGAGCGGGAGAAATAAATGAGCAGTTCTTC.

This clonotype has ten or more counts. This chain uses TRBV6-1 with TRBJ1-1; tentative D call: TRBD1 (6 bases). The germline V gene encodes CDR1 MNHNS and CDR2 SASEGT. The CDR3 runs to 13 residues. Trimming took off 6 bases at V and 7 bases at J, with 15 bases between the two ends. CDR3 residues: CASSHGGAVEAFF. The CDR3 region has the DNA TGTGCCAGCAGCCACGGGGGGGCTGTTGAAGCTTTCTTT.

This clonotype was seen a handful of times. V usage is TRBV6-1 and J usage is TRBJ2-5, with TRBD2 identical over 9 bases. Germline V CDR1 and CDR2: MNHNS, SASEGT. V lost 6 bases to trimming and J lost 5 bases; unmatched junction nucleotides: 13. CDR3 length equals 16 residues. The CDR3 region is CASRPGVAGEWETQYF. DNA for the CDR3: TGTGCCAGCAGACCAGGGGTAGCGGGAGAGTGGGAGACCCAGTACTTC.

The V and J genes are TRBV6-2 or TRBV6-3 and TRBJ1-1; D might be TRBD1 (5 bases). CDR3 length: 14 amino acids. Between the trimmed V and J ends, which lost 2 bases and 2 bases, there was a span of 9 bases. Germline lookup yields CDR1 MNHEY and CDR2 SVGEGT. DNA of the CDR3: TGTGCCAGCAGTTACGTGACAGTTAACACTGAAGCTTTCTTT. Amino acids: CASSYVTVNTEAFF.

This clonotype was seen a few times. This chain uses TRBV19 with TRBJ2-7; 14 bases are shared with TRBD2. The V and J ends lost 10 bases and 5 bases, in that order; junction bases with no gene match: 7. The CDR3 has 14 amino acids. CDR1 and CDR2 from the germline V gene are LNHDA and SQIVND (reference sequence). The CDR3 nucleotides read TGTGCCACCCGACTAGCGGGAGGGTCTAACGAGCAGTACTTC. Translating gives CATRLAGGSNEQYF.

This clonotype appeared many times. The chain joins TRBV12-3 or TRBV12-4 to TRBJ2-7; D perhaps matches TRBD2 (6 bases). V lost 8 bases, J lost 3 bases, and 17 bases lay in between. The CDR3 extends over 14 amino acids. As DNA, the CDR3 is TGTGCCAGCGGGAGGACCCCTGCCAGCTACGAGCAGTACTTC. Its translation: CASGRTPASYEQYF.

This clonotype was recorded at least ten times. The chain employs TRBV27 and TRBJ2-7; 8 nucleotides agree with TRBD1. This CDR3 contains 15 residues. V lost 7 bases and J lost 0; bases outside the gene matches: 8. Per the germline V gene, CDR1 is MNHEY and CDR2 is SMNVEV (reference sequence). Here the CDR3 reads CASTHRGTSSYEQYF. The CDR3 region has the DNA TGTGCCAGCACCCACAGGGGGACGAGCTCCTACGAGCAGTACTTC.

In this sample, this clonotype turned up many times. The chain couples TRBV29-1 to TRBJ1-2, with D unclear. Germline values: CDR1 SQVTM, CDR2 ANQGSEA. The V end was cut by 5 bases, the J end by 6 bases, with 16 bases between. The CDR3 runs 13 residues. The CDR3 loop reads CSVIGEMVDGYTF. The CDR3 region has the DNA TGCAGCGTTATTGGTGAGATGGTCGATGGCTACACCTTC.

As concerns this clonotype: Since a much larger clone is just one base distant, this may be a read error. J is TRBJ2-7 and V is TRBV5-5; TRBD2 is a possible D gene (6 bases). Germline-derived CDR1 and CDR2 are SGHKS and YYEKEE (reference sequence). Trimming left V 6 bases short and J 1 base short, with 17 bases between. The length of the CDR3 is 15 residues. CDR3 nucleotides: TGTGCCAGCACCGACCTCGGGGGAATTTCCTACGAGCAGTACTTC. Protein sequence: CASTDLGGISYEQYF.

The gene calls are TRBV7-2 and TRBJ2-1; 10 bases map to TRBD2. The ends lost 7 bases at V and 6 bases at J; junction bases unmatched: 9. The germline V gene encodes CDR1 SGHTA and CDR2 FQGNSA. The CDR3 contains 15 residues. The CDR3, as DNA: TGTGCCAGCACCCTATTTAGCGGGGGGCCCAATGAGCAGTTCTTC. It specifies CASTLFSGGPNEQFF.

Many counts were recorded for this clonotype. V and J are TRBV20-1 and TRBJ1-1, with D maybe TRBD1 (6 bases). The CDR3 length is 14 residues. V lost 0 bases, J lost 1 base, and 9 bases lay in between. CDR1 and CDR2 from the germline V gene are DFQATT and SNEGSKA (reference sequence). This chain's CDR3 is CSARDWTENTEAFF. The CDR3 DNA sequence: TGCAGTGCTAGAGATTGGACAGAGAACACTGAAGCTTTCTTT.

The chain links TRBV5-1 to TRBJ2-5, with 8 bases aligning to TRBD2. CDR1 SGHRS and CDR2 YFSETQ come from the germline V gene. The CDR3 runs to 15 residues. V gave up 4 bases and J gave up 5 bases; unmatched junction bases: 10. CDR3 DNA: TGCGCCAGCAGCCCTCGGGAGGGAAGAGGGGAGACCCAGTACTTC. It yields the protein CASSPREGRGETQYF.

As regards this clonotype: A much larger clone differs from this one at a single base, so this may be a read error. This sequence joins TRBV7-3 and TRBJ2-5; a possible D gene is TRBD2 (7 bases). Germline V gene sequence: CDR1 SGHTA, CDR2 FQGTGA. The V and J ends lost 5 bases and 7 bases respectively, with 14 bases between them. CDR3 length equals 13 residues. The CDR3 here is CASSTHREGTQYF. Written as DNA, the CDR3 is TGTGCCAGCAGCACTCACAGGGAGGGGACCCAGTACTTC.

The chain recombines TRBV7-9 with TRBJ2-2; D is undetermined. The germline V gene has CDR1 SEHNR and CDR2 FQNEAQ (reference sequence). Trimming took 6 bases from V and 0 from J, leaving 14 bases between them. The CDR3 sequence is 16 residues long. CDR3 in amino acids: CASSPKNPANTGELFF. The CDR3 DNA is TGTGCCAGCAGTCCTAAAAACCCGGCGAACACCGGGGAGCTGTTTTTT. Variable domain in full (rest from reference TRBV7-9 and TRBJ2-2): DTGVSQNPRHKITKRGQNVTFRCDPISEHNRLYWYRQTLGQGPEFLTYFQNEAQLEKSRLLSDRFSAERPKGSFSTLEIQRTEQGDSAMYLCASSPKNPANTGELFFGEGSRLTVL.

Only a few counts were recorded for this clonotype. The chain employs TRBV20-1 and TRBJ2-4; a possible D gene is TRBD1 (6 bases). The V end lost 2 bases, the J end lost 0 bases, and 11 bases lay between the germline ends. This CDR3 region has 15 residues. Germline values: CDR1 DFQATT, CDR2 SNEGSKA (reference sequence). CDR3 sequence: CSARPQGLAKNIQYF. Written as DNA, the CDR3 is TGCAGTGCTAGACCGCAGGGGCTAGCCAAAAACATTCAGTACTTC.

The chain combines TRBV19 with TRBJ2-1, with a tentative D call TRBD1 (6 bases). Trimming left V 1 base short and J 2 bases short, with 9 bases between. In germline, CDR1 is LNHDA, CDR2 SQIVND (reference sequence). The CDR3 length is 15 residues. The CDR3 DNA is TGTGCCAGTAGTATAGTGACAGGTCCCTACAATGAGCAGTTCTTC. Protein product: CASSIVTGPYNEQFF.